This T cell receptor (beta chain) was captured in a study of shared clonotypes between healthy human individuals. CDR1 LNHDA and CDR2 SQIVND come from the germline V gene (reference sequence). This CDR3 region has 18 residues. V lost 5 bases and J lost 0; bases outside the gene matches: 7. TCRdb's copy holds only in-frame clones and misses some; the assay was immunoSEQ multiplex PCR. The sample includes some 2,500,000 clones, under 95% seen only once; the top ten take about 0.38%. This sequence was found in a man aged 18 to 35 in good health. Some clones in this sample may be carry-over from other donors' samples. The chain carries TRBV19 and TRBJ2-6; 10 nucleotides align to TRBD1. Sequencing input: naive CD4+ T cells from PBMCs. The subset is: CD45RA+ positively selected. CDR3 residues: CASSPPGQGTSGANVLTF. CDR3 DNA: TGTGCCAGTAGTCCGCCGGGACAGGGGACCTCTGGGGCCAACGTCCTGACTTTC.